Listed here are 14 T cell receptor beta chains from one sample, sequenced in a study of T-cell memory formation after mild COVID-19 (dated by TCRdb to the early 2020s). Receptors were amplified or captured by 5' RACE. The instrument given in TCRdb is Illumina NovaSeq 6000. TCRdb cleaned the public reads at Q25 with fastp, built clones with MiXCR and kept in-frame beta chains. When rows share a CDR3 protein, they turn into one entry using the most common DNA and genes. This sample is represented by roughly 40,000 distinct CDR3 sequences; about 6.8% of them were singletons. The ten largest clones add up to approximately 0.74% of the sample. The sequencing input was PBMCs or a T cell subset sorted from them (not recorded which). Receptor source: an adult who had mild COVID-19 (a few samples of this study predate the infection). The sample titles of this study are shuffled in the database, so cell type and time point are left out.

This clonotype was counted at least ten times. CDR3 DNA sequence: TGTGCCAGCAGTTACGGCCCGTACGAGCAGTACTTC. Translated: CASSYGPYEQYF. The chain joins TRBV6-2 or TRBV6-3 to TRBJ2-7; the D is unclear. The germline V gene encodes CDR1 MNHEY and CDR2 SVGEGT. V dropped 2 bases and J dropped 4 bases, with 6 bases sitting between them. The length of the CDR3 is 12 residues.

This clonotype was detected ten times or more. The chain carries TRBV5-1 and TRBJ1-1; D remains unclear. The ends were cut back, 4 bases at V and 2 bases at J, with 9 bases in the middle. CDR3 length equals 13 residues. In germline, CDR1 is SGHRS, CDR2 YFSETQ. CDR3 DNA: TGCGCCAGCAGCCGGACCACAAACACTGAAGCTTTCTTT. This codes for CASSRTTNTEAFF.

This clonotype was observed a few times. The J gene is TRBJ1-4, the V gene TRBV7-9; the D is unclear. This CDR3 is built from 15 residues. V was shortened by 1 base and J by 7 bases, with 13 bases between the two germline ends. The germline gives CDR1 SEHNR, CDR2 FQNEAQ (reference sequence). CDR3 amino acids: CASSLEGGSSEKLFF. CDR3 nucleotide sequence: TGTGCCAGCAGCTTAGAGGGAGGATCAAGTGAAAAACTGTTTTTT.

The V call is TRBV24-1, the J call TRBJ2-1; the D gene is possibly TRBD1 (6 bases). This CDR3 is built from 16 residues. Germline assignment: CDR1 KGHDR and CDR2 SFDVKD. Trimming stripped 3 bases from V and 3 bases from J, with 14 bases between. DNA of the CDR3: TGTGCCACCAGTGATGGATTCTGGGACATCTACAATGAGCAGTTCTTC. Its protein product is CATSDGFWDIYNEQFF.

Ten or more counts support this clonotype. This chain uses TRBV19 with TRBJ2-3; D is unclear. Deletions cut 5 bases from V and 6 bases from J, with 6 bases between. CDR3 length equals 11 residues. Germline V gene lookup returns CDR1 LNHDA and CDR2 SQIVND (reference sequence). This chain's CDR3 is CASSSPDTQYF. CDR3 bases: TGTGCCAGTAGTTCCCCGGATACGCAGTATTTT.

This clonotype was observed many times. The chain links TRBV5-1 to TRBJ2-2; tentatively, D is TRBD1 (5 bases). The CDR3 runs 16 residues. V dropped 0 bases and J dropped 4 bases, with 13 bases sitting between them. CDR1 and CDR2 from the germline V gene are SGHRS and YFSETQ. The CDR3 nucleotides are TGCGCCAGCAGCTTGGATGGGGCTAGGGGCACCGGGGAGCTGTTTTTT. Its translation is CASSLDGARGTGELFF.

Many counts were recorded for this clonotype. V is TRBV20-1 and J is TRBJ2-1; D remains unclear. The CDR3 is 11 residues long. V lost 3 bases to trimming and J lost 7 bases, with 7 bases between them. The germline V gene encodes CDR1 DFQATT and CDR2 SNEGSKA (reference sequence). Here the CDR3 reads CSASERNEQFF. CDR3 nucleotides: TGCAGTGCTAGTGAGAGGAATGAGCAGTTCTTC.

The V call is TRBV20-1, the J call TRBJ2-7; D unclear. The germline V gene has CDR1 DFQATT and CDR2 SNEGSKA (reference sequence). Trimming took off 0 bases at V and 5 bases at J, with 17 bases between the two ends. CDR3 length: 15 residues. The CDR3 DNA is TGCAGTGCTAGAGATTCGAGACACCAAGTGGACGAGCAGTACTTC. Translated, it gives CSARDSRHQVDEQYF.

This clonotype was seen ten or more times. This chain uses TRBV4-1 with TRBJ1-2, with TRBD1 matching over 7 bases. Germline V gene data show CDR1 as MGHRA and CDR2 as YSYEKL. The junction had 16 bases not matched to a gene; V was cut back by 3 bases and J by 6 bases. This CDR3 region has 17 residues. CDR3 in amino acids: CASSQLTGRVAKDGYTF. CDR3 nucleotides: TGCGCCAGCAGCCAGTTGACAGGGAGAGTGGCGAAGGATGGCTACACCTTC.

This clonotype appeared a single time. A much larger clone lies one base from this, so it may be a read error. The rearrangement links TRBV10-3 to TRBJ2-5, with D perhaps TRBD2 (6 bases). The CDR3 has 14 residues. Germline V gene data show CDR1 as ENHRY and CDR2 as SYGVKD. V lost 6 bases to trimming and J lost 2 bases, with 13 bases between them. The CDR3 loop reads CAIRDYPYQETQYF. The CDR3 bases are TGTGCCATCAGGGACTACCCCTATCAAGAGACCCAGTACTTC.

This clonotype was observed a few times. The chain has TRBV24-1 and TRBJ2-3, with D possibly being TRBD2 (6 bases). CDR3 length: 16 amino acids. The V and J ends lost 4 bases and 4 bases respectively, with 17 bases between them. Germline V lookup: CDR1 KGHDR, CDR2 SFDVKD. The CDR3 DNA is TGTGCCACCAGTGACCCTGGGGGAGGTCAGGCAGATACGCAGTATTTT. It yields the protein CATSDPGGGQADTQYF.

There are a few counts of this clonotype. V usage is TRBV3-1 and J usage is TRBJ1-1; 7 nucleotides agree with TRBD1. Germline V gene lookup returns CDR1 LGHDT and CDR2 YNNKEL (reference sequence). The CDR3 is 15 amino acids. J gave up 0 bases and V 5 bases, and 6 bases lay outside the gene matches. The DNA of the CDR3 is TGTGCCAGCAGCTTAGGACAGGAAATGAACACTGAAGCTTTCTTT. This translates into CASSLGQEMNTEAFF. Full variable domain (rest looked up from reference TRBV3-1 and TRBJ1-1): DTAVSQTPKYLVTQMGNDKSIKCEQNLGHDTMYWYKQDSKKFLKIMFSYNNKELIINETVPNRFSPKSPDKAHLNLHINSLELGDSAVYFCASSLGQEMNTEAFFGQGTRLTVV.

The table lists this clonotype with many counts. The V call is TRBV6-2 or TRBV6-3, the J call TRBJ2-5; D is unresolved. The CDR3 contains 13 residues. The germline V gene encodes CDR1 MNHEY and CDR2 SVGEGT. V dropped 5 bases and J dropped 0 bases, with 7 bases sitting between them. Here the CDR3 DNA reads TGTGCCAGCAGTAAAATCCACCAAGAGACCCAGTACTTC. It specifies CASSKIHQETQYF.

The chain employs TRBV4-1 and TRBJ2-2; possibly TRBD1 for D (6 bases). This CDR3 spans 16 amino acids. CDR1 is MGHRA and CDR2 is YSYEKL in the germline V gene. V lost 0 bases and J lost 4, with 12 bases in between. CDR3 sequence (DNA): TGCGCCAGCAGCCAAGAAACAGGGTCGGGCACCGGGGAGCTGTTTTTT. Translating gives CASSQETGSGTGELFF.